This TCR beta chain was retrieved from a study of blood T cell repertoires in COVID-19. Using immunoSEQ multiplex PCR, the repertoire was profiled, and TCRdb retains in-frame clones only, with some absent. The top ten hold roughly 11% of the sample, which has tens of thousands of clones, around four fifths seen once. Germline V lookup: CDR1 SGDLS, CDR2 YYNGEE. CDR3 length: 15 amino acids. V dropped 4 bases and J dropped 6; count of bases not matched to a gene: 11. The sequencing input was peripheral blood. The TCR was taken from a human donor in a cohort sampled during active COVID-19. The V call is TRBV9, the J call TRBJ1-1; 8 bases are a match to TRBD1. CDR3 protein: CASSPMTGVHAEAFF. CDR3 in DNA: TGTGCCAGCAGCCCCATGACAGGGGTCCACGCTGAAGCTTTCTTT. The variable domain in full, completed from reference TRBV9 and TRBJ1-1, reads DSGVTQTPKHLITATGQRVTLRCSPRSGDLSVYWYQQSLDQGLQFLIQYYNGEERAKGNILERFSAQQFPDLHSELNLSSLELGDSALYFCASSPMTGVHAEAFFGQGTRLTVV.